Shown below are 2 T cell receptor beta chains from a single sample sequenced in a study of neurological immune-mediated disorders. TCRdb used MiXCR to reprocess the 5' RACE reads, holding one entry per CDR3 protein. The data hold 55,000 to 70,000 distinct CDR3 sequences, with 2.5% to 4% observed a single time. Sample: PBMCs. Source of these receptors: a woman between 50 and 59 years old with multiple sclerosis.

In this sample, this clonotype turned up many times. Since a much larger clone is just one base distant, this may be a read error. The CDR3: CAISQGPGTGGSTLNF. The CDR3 DNA reads as TGCGCCATCAGCCAAGGACCCGGGACAGGGGGTTCAACCCTCAACTTT. The chain is built from TRBV4-3 and TRBJ1-6; 11 positions agree with TRBD1. Per germline, CDR1 LGHNA and CDR2 YSLEER. The CDR3 is 16 amino acids.

This clonotype has a count of ten or more. V is TRBV7-9 and J is TRBJ2-2; D may match TRBD1 or TRBD2 (6 bases each). There are 15 residues in the CDR3. Germline loops: CDR1 SEHNR, CDR2 FQNEAQ (reference sequence). Trimming pared 5 bases from V and 7 bases from J, leaving 17 bases between. CDR3 loop: CASSTGGPRSGELFF. The CDR3, as DNA: TGTGCCAGCAGCACCGGGGGCCCCAGGAGCGGGGAGCTGTTTTTT. The complete variable domain, with remaining parts taken from reference TRBV7-9 and TRBJ2-2, reads DTGVSQNPRHKITKRGQNVTFRCDPISEHNRLYWYRQTLGQGPEFLTYFQNEAQLEKSRLLSDRFSAERPKGSFSTLEIQRTEQGDSAMYLCASSTGGPRSGELFFGEGSRLTVL.